This T cell receptor beta chain stems from a study of PD-1 blockade in classical Hodgkin lymphoma. The wider study: Patients received nivolumab 3 mg/kg intravenously every 2 weeks.

Each patient experienced a relapse that followed autologous stem cell transplantation, and brentuximab vedotin exposure varied. The data were produced by immunoSEQ multiplex PCR, yet TCRdb's version contains in-frame clones alone and is incomplete. Among more than 30,000 clones, 75% to 85% were seen once, and the ten largest hold about 32%. Turning to this clone: Its specificity is unknown.

Whole-study results and caveats: By C4D1 there was a significant rise in CD4+ TCR diversity but not in CD8+ TCR diversity. Reports indicated that newly diagnosed patients had lower baseline TCR diversity than healthy donors did. The diversity seen at baseline in complete responders resembled that of newly diagnosed patients.

The receptor was derived from a human donor with classical Hodgkin lymphoma. The sample in question was peripheral blood mononuclear cells (PBMCs), obtained at baseline.

CDR3 nucleotide sequence: TGTGCCAGCAGCCAGGACAGCTACGAGCAGTACTTC. Translation gives CASSQDSYEQYF. The rearrangement joins TRBV6-1 to TRBJ2-7, with TRBD1 as a possible D gene (6 bases). This CDR3 spans 12 amino acids. Per the germline V gene, CDR1 is MNHNS and CDR2 is SASEGT. The V end was cut by 6 bases, the J end by 3 bases, with 9 bases between.